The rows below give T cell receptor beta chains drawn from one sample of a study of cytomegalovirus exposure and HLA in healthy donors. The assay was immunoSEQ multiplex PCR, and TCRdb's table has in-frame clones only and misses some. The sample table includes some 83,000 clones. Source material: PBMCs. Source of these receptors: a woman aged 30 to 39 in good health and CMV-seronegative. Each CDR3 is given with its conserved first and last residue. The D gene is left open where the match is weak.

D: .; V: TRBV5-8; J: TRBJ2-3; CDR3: CASSPLGTDTQYF; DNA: TGTGCCAGCAGTCCCCTAGGCACAGATACGCAGTATTTT
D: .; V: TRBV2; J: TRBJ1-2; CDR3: CASSESDSHYGYTF; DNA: TGTGCCAGCAGTGAATCCGACAGCCACTATGGCTACACCTTC
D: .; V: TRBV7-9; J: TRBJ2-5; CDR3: CASSKNRDQETQYF; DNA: TGTGCCAGCAGCAAAAACAGGGACCAAGAGACCCAGTACTTC
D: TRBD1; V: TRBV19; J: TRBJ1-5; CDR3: CASSIGDRAQPQHF; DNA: TGTGCCAGTAGTATTGGCGACAGGGCCCAGCCCCAGCATTTT
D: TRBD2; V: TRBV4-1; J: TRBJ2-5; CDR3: CASSQVASGSAETQYF; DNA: TGCGCCAGCAGCCAAGTAGCTAGCGGGAGTGCAGAGACCCAGTACTTC
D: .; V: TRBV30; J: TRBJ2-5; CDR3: CAWSGAGRPNF; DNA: TGTGCCTGGAGTGGGGCCGGGAGACCTAACTTC
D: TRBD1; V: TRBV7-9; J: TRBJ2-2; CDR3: CASSLGQGVTGELFF; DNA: TGTGCCAGCAGCTTGGGACAGGGAGTCACCGGGGAGCTGTTTTTT
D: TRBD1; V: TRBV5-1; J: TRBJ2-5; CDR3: CASKATGRETQYF; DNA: TGCGCCAGCAAGGCGACAGGGAGAGAGACCCAGTACTTC
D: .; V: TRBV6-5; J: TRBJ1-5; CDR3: CASKTGPHQPQHF; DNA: TGTGCCAGCAAAACAGGGCCTCATCAGCCCCAGCATTTT
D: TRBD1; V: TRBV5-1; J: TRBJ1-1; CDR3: CASSRRAQGVSTEAFF; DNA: TGCGCCAGCAGCCGAAGGGCACAGGGGGTGAGCACTGAAGCTTTCTTT
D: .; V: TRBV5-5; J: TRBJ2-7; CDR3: CASSHGWDTGYEQYF; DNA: TGTGCCAGCAGCCACGGATGGGACACGGGTTACGAGCAGTACTTC
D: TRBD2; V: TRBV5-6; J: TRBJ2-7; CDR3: CASSWRGTAYEQYF; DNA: TGTGCCAGCAGCTGGCGGGGGACTGCCTACGAGCAGTACTTC
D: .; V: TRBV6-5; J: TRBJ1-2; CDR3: CASSYSSRVGYGYTF; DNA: TGTGCCAGCAGTTACTCATCGCGGGTGGGCTATGGCTACACCTTC
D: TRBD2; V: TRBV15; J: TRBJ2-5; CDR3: CATSRDPSGGAETQYF; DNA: TGTGCCACCAGCAGAGATCCCAGCGGGGGGGCAGAGACCCAGTACTTC
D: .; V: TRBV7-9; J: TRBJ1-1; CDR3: CASSPELIEAFF; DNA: TGTGCCAGCAGCCCCGAACTTATTGAAGCTTTCTTT
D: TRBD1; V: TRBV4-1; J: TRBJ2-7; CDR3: CASSQGPGTGAYEQYF; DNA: TGCGCCAGCAGCCAAGGTCCCGGGACAGGAGCCTACGAGCAGTACTTC
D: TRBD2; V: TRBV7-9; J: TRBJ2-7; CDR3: CASSLGSGGYEQYF; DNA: TGTGCCAGCAGCTTAGGGTCGGGAGGCTACGAGCAGTACTTC
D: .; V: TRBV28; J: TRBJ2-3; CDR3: CAISSRGAYTDTQYF; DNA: TGTGCCATCTCTAGCCGGGGGGCATACACAGATACGCAGTATTTT
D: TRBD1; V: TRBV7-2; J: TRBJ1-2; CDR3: CASSNRDRTSANYGYTF; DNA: TGTGCCAGCAGCAACCGGGACAGGACTTCAGCTAACTATGGCTACACCTTC
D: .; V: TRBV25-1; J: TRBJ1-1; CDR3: CASSGRSEAFF; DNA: TGTGCCAGCAGTGGCAGGTCTGAAGCTTTCTTT